This T cell receptor beta chain was sequenced during a study of T cells after yellow fever vaccination. Overall study results and limits: Reappearance after the booster was seen for most primary-vaccination clones, at 95% to 96% CD4 and about 90% CD8.

Of note for this clonotype: Its antigen is currently unknown.

Universal primer sites and UMIs were introduced during 5'RACE template-switching synthesis of TCR cDNA. TCRdb reanalysed the 5' RACE reads using MiXCR and keeps one entry per CDR3 protein. Of about 510,000 distinct CDR3 sequences in the sample, 20% to 25% were seen once. The sample was PBMCs, taken approximately 22 days after the first yellow fever vaccination. The receptor was isolated from a man between 18 and 35 years old who received the YFV17D yellow fever vaccine.

CDR3 region: CASSLDLLRQGKNTEAFF. CDR3 DNA sequence: TGTGCCAGCAGCTTAGACTTGTTACGACAGGGGAAGAACACTGAAGCTTTCTTT. The V and J genes are TRBV11-1 and TRBJ1-1; 8 positions agree with TRBD1. From germline, CDR1 is SGHAT and CDR2 FQDESV (reference sequence). With V trimmed by 1 base and J by 1 base, 11 bases remained unmatched. The CDR3 length is 18 residues.